The 18 T cell receptor beta chains below were found in one sample sequenced in a study of monozygotic twins with inflammatory bowel disease. TCRdb reanalyzed the 5' RACE reads and collapses them to one entry per CDR3 protein, without DNA. The data show 150,000 to 200,000 distinct CDR3 sequences, and the top ten clones hold about 7.4%. Source material: blood. The receptor source for this set is a human donor with ulcerative colitis or Crohn's disease, or a healthy co-twin of an affected twin (not recorded which).

This rearrangement joins TRBV7-9 to TRBJ1-5; TCRdb returns TRBD1, unconfirmable since there is no DNA. This CDR3 comprises 16 residues. CDR1 is SEHNR, CDR2 FQNEAQ, per germline (reference sequence). The CDR3 loop is CASSLGTALSNQPQHF.

The rearrangement links TRBV6-2 or TRBV6-3 to TRBJ2-1; TCRdb's assignment of TRBD2 cannot be checked, as there is no DNA. Germline V gene lookup returns CDR1 MNHEY and CDR2 SVGEGT. This CDR3 contains 16 residues. The CDR3 sequence: CASSHLAGGAYNEQFF.

This rearrangement joins TRBV10-2 to TRBJ2-7. Germline values: CDR1 WSHSY, CDR2 SAAADI. This CDR3 is built from 13 residues. The CDR3 reads CASSRQVSYEQYF.

This chain links TRBV11-2 with TRBJ2-1; lacking DNA, the TRBD1 call made by TCRdb goes unchecked. This CDR3 region has 16 residues. Looked up from germline, CDR1 is SGHAT and CDR2 is FQNNGV. This CDR3 is CASSPRWTGPHNEQFF.

The chain employs TRBV12-3 or TRBV12-4 and TRBJ2-3. The CDR3 loop spans 11 amino acids. The CDR3 is CASTNTDTQYF.

The CDR3 is CASSSKITGGTSTDTQYF. The rearrangement uses TRBV5-1 and TRBJ2-3; TCRdb names TRBD1, which stays unverified in the absence of DNA. Germline lookup yields CDR1 SGHRS and CDR2 YFSETQ. This CDR3 is built from 18 residues.

The gene calls are TRBV7-2 and TRBJ1-3; there is no DNA to check the TCRdb D call of TRBD1. The germline gives CDR1 SGHTA, CDR2 FQGNSA. This CDR3 has 14 residues. The CDR3 sequence: CASSRTPGRNTIYF. Supplemented by reference TRBV7-2 and TRBJ1-3, the full variable domain reads GAGVSQSPSNKVTEKGKDVELRCDPISGHTALYWYRQSLGQGLEFLIYFQGNSAPDKSGLPSDRFSAERTGGSVSTLTIQRTQQEDSAVYLCASSRTPGRNTIYFGEGSWLTVV.

CDR3 protein: CSVEETGGFEQYF. V is TRBV29-1 and J is TRBJ2-7; the TRBD1 assignment by TCRdb is unverifiable without DNA. This CDR3 is 13 amino acids long. Germline assignment: CDR1 SQVTM and CDR2 ANQGSEA.

V is TRBV5-5 and J is TRBJ2-3; TCRdb proposes TRBD2, but this gene call is untestable without DNA. Germline CDR1 SGHKS, CDR2 YYEKEE (reference sequence). This CDR3 has 16 amino acids. This CDR3 is CASTLPKSGSTDTQYF.

The CDR3 loop reads CASSFRGREGTDTQYF. The chain uses TRBV5-1 and TRBJ2-3; there is no DNA to check the TCRdb D call of TRBD2. This CDR3 is built from 16 residues. Per the germline V gene, CDR1 is SGHRS and CDR2 is YFSETQ.

The gene calls are TRBV15 and TRBJ1-2; TCRdb's D gene call, TRBD1, goes unchecked for lack of DNA. The V gene's germline CDR1 is LNHNV and CDR2 YYDKDF (reference sequence). The CDR3 is 15 amino acids. Here the CDR3 reads CATSRRGLENYGYTF.

The gene calls are TRBV4-3 and TRBJ2-4. This CDR3 spans 15 amino acids. CDR1 is LGHNA, CDR2 YSLEER, per germline. CDR3 region: CASSQAHLDKNIQYF.

The chain carries TRBV9 and TRBJ2-7. From germline, CDR1 is SGDLS and CDR2 YYNGEE. This CDR3 spans 13 amino acids. The CDR3 sequence is CASSKAHSYEQYF.

The V call is TRBV12-3 or TRBV12-4, the J call TRBJ1-2. The CDR3 spans 12 residues. CDR3 region: CASSSLPDGYTF.

The chain uses TRBV30 and TRBJ2-7; the TCRdb D gene call, TRBD1, has no DNA to confirm it. The CDR3 is 13 residues long. From germline, CDR1 is GTSNPN and CDR2 SVGIG (reference sequence). This chain's CDR3 is CAWSVYRAYEQYF.

V is TRBV30 and J is TRBJ1-3. CDR1 is GTSNPN and CDR2 is SVGIG in the germline V gene (reference sequence). This CDR3 contains 13 residues. The CDR3: CAWAGTSGNTIYF.

The chain has TRBV2 and TRBJ2-7; TCRdb gives TRBD2 as the D gene, but with no DNA this cannot be confirmed. The CDR3 runs to 18 residues. Germline V CDR1 and CDR2: SNHLY, FYNNEI. The CDR3 loop is CASSEDFPGEGLGYEQYF. Filled out from reference TRBV2 and TRBJ2-7, the complete variable domain reads EPEVTQTPSHQVTQMGQEVILRCVPISNHLYFYWYRQILGQKVEFLVSFYNNEISEKSEIFDDQFSVERPDGSNFTLKIRSTKLEDSAMYFCASSEDFPGEGLGYEQYFGPGTRLTVT.

The chain couples TRBV5-1 to TRBJ2-1; TCRdb's D gene call, TRBD1, goes unchecked for lack of DNA. This CDR3 is built from 15 residues. The germline V gene encodes CDR1 SGHRS and CDR2 YFSETQ. The CDR3 is CASSSLVGLNNEQFF.